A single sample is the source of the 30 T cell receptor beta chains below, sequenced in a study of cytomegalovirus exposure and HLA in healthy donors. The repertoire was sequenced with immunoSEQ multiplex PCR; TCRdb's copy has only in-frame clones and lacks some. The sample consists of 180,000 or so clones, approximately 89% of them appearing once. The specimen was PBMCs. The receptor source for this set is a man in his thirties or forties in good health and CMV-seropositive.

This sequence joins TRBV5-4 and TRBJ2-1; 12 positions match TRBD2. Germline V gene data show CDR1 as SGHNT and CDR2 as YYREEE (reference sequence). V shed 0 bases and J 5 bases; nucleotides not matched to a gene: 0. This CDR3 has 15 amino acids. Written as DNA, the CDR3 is TGTGCCAGCAGCTTGGGACTAGCGGGGGACAATGAGCAGTTCTTC. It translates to CASSLGLAGDNEQFF.

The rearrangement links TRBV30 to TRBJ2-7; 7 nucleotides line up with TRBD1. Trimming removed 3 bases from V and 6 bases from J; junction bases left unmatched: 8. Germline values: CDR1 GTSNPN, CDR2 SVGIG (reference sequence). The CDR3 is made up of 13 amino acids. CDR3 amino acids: CAWRPPDRAEQYF. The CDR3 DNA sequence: TGTGCCTGGAGACCCCCCGACAGGGCCGAGCAGTACTTC.

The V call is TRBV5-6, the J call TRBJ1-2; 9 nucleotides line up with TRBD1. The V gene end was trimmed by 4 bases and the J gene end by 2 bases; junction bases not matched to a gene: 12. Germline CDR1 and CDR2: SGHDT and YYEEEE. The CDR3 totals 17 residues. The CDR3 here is CASSIGDRVVFNYGYTF. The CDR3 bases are TGTGCCAGCAGCATAGGGGACAGGGTAGTATTCAACTATGGCTACACCTTC.

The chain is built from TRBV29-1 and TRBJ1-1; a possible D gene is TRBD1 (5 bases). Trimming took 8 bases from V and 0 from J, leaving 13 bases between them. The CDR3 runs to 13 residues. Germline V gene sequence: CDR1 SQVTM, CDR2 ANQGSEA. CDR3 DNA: TGCAGCACCCGGGACGGGATGAACACTGAAGCTTTCTTT. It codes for CSTRDGMNTEAFF.

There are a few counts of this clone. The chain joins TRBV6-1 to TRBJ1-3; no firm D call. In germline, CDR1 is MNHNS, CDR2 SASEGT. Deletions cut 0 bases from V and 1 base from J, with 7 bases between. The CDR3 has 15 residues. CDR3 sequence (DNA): TGTGCCAGCAGTGAAGCGCTGTATTCTGGAAACACCATATATTTT. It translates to CASSEALYSGNTIYF.

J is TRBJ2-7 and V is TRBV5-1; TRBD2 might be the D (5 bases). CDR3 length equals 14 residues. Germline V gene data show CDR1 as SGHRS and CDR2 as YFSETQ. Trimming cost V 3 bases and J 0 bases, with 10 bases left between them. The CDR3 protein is CASSSGILSYEQYF. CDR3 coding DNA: TGCGCCAGCAGCTCCGGGATTCTCTCCTACGAGCAGTACTTC.

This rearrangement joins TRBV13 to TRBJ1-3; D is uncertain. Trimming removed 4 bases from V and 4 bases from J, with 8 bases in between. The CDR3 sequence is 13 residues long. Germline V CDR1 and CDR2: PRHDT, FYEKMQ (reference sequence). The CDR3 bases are TGTGCCAGCAGCTCCAACGTGGGAAACACCATATATTTT. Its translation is CASSSNVGNTIYF.

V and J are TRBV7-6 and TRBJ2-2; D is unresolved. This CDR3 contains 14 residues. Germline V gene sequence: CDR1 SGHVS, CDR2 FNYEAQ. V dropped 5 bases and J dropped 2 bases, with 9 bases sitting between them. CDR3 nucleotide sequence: TGTGCCAGCAGCCTTCTTGGAAACACCGGGGAGCTGTTTTTT. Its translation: CASSLLGNTGELFF.

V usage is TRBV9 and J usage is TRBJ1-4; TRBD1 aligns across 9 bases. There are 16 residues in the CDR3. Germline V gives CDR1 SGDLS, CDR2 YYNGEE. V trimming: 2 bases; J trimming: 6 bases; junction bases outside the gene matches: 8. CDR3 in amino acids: CASSVQGTGLDEKLFF. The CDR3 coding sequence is TGTGCCAGCAGCGTCCAAGGGACAGGGTTGGATGAAAAACTGTTTTTT.

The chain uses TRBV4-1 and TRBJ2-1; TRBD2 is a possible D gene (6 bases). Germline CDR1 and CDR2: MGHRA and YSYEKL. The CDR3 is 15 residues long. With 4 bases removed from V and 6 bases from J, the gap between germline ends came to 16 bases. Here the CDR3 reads CASSRTPGEGNEQFF. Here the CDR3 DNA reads TGCGCCAGCAGCCGGACACCGGGAGAGGGCAATGAGCAGTTCTTC.

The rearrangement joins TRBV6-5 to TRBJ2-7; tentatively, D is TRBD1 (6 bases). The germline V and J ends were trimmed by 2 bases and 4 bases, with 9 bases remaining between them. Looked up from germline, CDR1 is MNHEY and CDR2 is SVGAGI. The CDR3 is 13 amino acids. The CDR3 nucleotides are TGTGCCAGCAGTTACACCACAGGGTACGAGCAGTACTTC. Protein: CASSYTTGYEQYF.

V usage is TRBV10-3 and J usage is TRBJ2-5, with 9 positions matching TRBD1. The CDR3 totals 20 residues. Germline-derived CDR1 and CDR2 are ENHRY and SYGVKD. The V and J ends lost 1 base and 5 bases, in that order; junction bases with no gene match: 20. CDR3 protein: CAISEWSGQGLRGQLETQYF. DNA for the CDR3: TGTGCCATCAGTGAGTGGTCCGGACAGGGGCTTCGGGGACAATTGGAGACCCAGTACTTC.

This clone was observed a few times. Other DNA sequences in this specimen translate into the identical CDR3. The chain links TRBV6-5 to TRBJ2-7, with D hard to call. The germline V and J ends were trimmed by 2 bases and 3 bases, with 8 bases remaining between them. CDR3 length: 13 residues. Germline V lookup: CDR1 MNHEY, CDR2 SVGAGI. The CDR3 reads CASSYGRIYEQYF. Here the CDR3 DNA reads TGTGCCAGCAGTTACGGCCGGATCTACGAGCAGTACTTC.

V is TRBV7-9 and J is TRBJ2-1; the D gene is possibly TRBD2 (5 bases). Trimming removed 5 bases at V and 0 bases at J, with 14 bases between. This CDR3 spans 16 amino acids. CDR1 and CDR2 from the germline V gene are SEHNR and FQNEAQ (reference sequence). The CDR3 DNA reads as TGTGCCAGCAGCAGCCGGGAACTTCCCTCCTACAATGAGCAGTTCTTC. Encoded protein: CASSSRELPSYNEQFF. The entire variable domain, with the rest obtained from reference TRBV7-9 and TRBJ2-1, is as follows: DTGVSQNPRHKITKRGQNVTFRCDPISEHNRLYWYRQTLGQGPEFLTYFQNEAQLEKSRLLSDRFSAERPKGSFSTLEIQRTEQGDSAMYLCASSSRELPSYNEQFFGPGTRLTVL.

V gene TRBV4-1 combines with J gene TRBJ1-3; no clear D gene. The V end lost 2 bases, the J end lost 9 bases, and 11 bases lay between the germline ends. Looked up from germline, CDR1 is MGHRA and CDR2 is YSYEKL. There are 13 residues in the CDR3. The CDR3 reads CASSQSLAGTIYF. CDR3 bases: TGCGCCAGCAGCCAAAGTTTGGCGGGCACCATATATTTT.

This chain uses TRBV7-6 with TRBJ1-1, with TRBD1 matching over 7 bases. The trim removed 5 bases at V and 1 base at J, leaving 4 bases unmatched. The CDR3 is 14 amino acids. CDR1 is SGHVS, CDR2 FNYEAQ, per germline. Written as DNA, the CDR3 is TGTGCCAGCAGCCTCCGGGACAGGAACACTGAAGCTTTCTTT. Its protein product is CASSLRDRNTEAFF.

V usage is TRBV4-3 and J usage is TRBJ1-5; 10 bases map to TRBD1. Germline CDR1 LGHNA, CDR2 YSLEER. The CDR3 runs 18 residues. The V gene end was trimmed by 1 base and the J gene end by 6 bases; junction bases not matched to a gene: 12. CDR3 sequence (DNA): TGCGCCAGCAGCCAAGCCTTTACCGGGACAGGGGTTTCTCAGCCCCAGCATTTT. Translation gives CASSQAFTGTGVSQPQHF.

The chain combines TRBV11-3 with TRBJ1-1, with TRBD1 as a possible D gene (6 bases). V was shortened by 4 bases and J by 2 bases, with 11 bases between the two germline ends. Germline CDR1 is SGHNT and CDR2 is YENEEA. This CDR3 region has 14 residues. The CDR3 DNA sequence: TGTGCCAGCAGCTATGGGGGGCGTAACACTGAAGCTTTCTTT. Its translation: CASSYGGRNTEAFF.

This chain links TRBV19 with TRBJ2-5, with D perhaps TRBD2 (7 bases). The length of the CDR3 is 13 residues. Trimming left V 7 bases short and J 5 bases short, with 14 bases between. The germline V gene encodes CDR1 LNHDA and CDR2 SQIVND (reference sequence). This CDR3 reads CASKVQGGETQYF. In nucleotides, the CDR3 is TGTGCCAGTAAGGTACAGGGAGGGGAGACCCAGTACTTC.

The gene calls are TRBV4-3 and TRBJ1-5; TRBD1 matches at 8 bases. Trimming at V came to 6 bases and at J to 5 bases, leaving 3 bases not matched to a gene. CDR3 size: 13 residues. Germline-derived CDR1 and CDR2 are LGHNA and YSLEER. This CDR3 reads CASSLQGDQPQHF. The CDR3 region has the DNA TGCGCCAGCAGTCTACAGGGGGATCAGCCCCAGCATTTT.

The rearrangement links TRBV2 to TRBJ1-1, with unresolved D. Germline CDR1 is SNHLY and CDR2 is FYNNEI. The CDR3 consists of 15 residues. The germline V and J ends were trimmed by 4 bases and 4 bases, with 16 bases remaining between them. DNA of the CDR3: TGTGCCAGCAGTGCCCTCGGGCCCCTGGGCACTGAAGCTTTCTTT. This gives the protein CASSALGPLGTEAFF. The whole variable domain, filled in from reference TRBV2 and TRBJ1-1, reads EPEVTQTPSHQVTQMGQEVILRCVPISNHLYFYWYRQILGQKVEFLVSFYNNEISEKSEIFDDQFSVERPDGSNFTLKIRSTKLEDSAMYFCASSALGPLGTEAFFGQGTRLTVV.

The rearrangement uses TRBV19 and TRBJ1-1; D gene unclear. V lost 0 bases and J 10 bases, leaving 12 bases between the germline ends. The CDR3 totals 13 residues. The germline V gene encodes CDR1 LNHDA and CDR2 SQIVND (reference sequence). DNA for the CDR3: TGTGCCAGTAGTATAGATCTATATGCGATAGCTTTCTTT. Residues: CASSIDLYAIAFF.

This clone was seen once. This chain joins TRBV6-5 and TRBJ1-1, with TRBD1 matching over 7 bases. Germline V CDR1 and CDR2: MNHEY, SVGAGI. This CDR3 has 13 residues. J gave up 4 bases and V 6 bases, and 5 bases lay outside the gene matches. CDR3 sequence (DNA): TGTGCCAGCAGGAGGACAGGCCCCACTGAAGCTTTCTTT. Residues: CASRRTGPTEAFF.

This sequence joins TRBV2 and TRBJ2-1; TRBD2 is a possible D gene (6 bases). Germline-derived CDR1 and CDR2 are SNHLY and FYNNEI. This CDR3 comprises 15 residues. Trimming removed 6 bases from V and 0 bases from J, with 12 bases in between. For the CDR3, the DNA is TGTGCCAGCAGGGGGACTTCCCTCTCCTACAATGAGCAGTTCTTC. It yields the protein CASRGTSLSYNEQFF.

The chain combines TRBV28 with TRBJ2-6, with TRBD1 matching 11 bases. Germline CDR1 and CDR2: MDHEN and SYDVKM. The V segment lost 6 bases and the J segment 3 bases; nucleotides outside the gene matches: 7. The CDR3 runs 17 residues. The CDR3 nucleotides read TGTGCCAGCAGGACCGGGACAGGGGGTTATGGGGCCAACGTCCTGACTTTC. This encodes CASRTGTGGYGANVLTF.

The CDR3 nucleotides read TGTGCCAGCAGTGCAGGGACAGGAAACATTCAGTACTTC. The encoded protein is CASSAGTGNIQYF. The rearrangement links TRBV27 to TRBJ2-4, with TRBD1 matching over 8 bases. This CDR3 is built from 13 residues. Germline V gene data show CDR1 as MNHEY and CDR2 as SMNVEV (reference sequence). After removal of 5 bases from V and 6 bases from J, the junction contained 3 bases not matched to a gene.

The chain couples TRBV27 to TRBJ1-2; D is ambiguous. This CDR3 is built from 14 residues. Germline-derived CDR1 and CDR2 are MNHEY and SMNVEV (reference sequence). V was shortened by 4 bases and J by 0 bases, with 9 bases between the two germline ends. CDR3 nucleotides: TGTGCCAGCAGTTCCCGGCAGACTAACTATGGCTACACCTTC. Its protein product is CASSSRQTNYGYTF.

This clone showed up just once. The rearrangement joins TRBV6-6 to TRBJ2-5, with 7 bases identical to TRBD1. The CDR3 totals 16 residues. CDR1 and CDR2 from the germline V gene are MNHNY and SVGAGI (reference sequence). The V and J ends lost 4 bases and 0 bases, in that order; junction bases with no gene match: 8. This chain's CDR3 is CASSSPKTGYQETQYF. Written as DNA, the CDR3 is TGTGCCAGCAGTTCCCCCAAGACAGGGTACCAAGAGACCCAGTACTTC.

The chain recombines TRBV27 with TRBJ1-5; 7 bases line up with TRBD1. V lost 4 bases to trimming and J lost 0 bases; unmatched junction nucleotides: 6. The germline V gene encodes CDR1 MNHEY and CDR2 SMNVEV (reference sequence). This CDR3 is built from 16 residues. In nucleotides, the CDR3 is TGTGCCAGCAGTTCGCACCGGGACAGTAGCAATCAGCCCCAGCATTTT. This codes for CASSSHRDSSNQPQHF.

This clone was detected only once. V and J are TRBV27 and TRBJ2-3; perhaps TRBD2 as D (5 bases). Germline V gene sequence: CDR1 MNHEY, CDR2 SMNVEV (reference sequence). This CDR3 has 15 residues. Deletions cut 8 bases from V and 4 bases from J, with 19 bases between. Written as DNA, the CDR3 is TGTGCCAGCCGTCGCACTAGTGCCGCAGCAGATACGCAGTATTTT. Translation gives CASRRTSAAADTQYF.